The 13 T cell receptor beta chains given below trace back to one sample, sequenced in a study of cytomegalovirus exposure and HLA in healthy donors. Data came from immunoSEQ multiplex PCR; TCRdb stores just in-frame clones and leaves some out. Counted here are 150,000 to 250,000 clones, 81% occurring once; the ten biggest clones make up 0.95% to 1.5%. Sequences were obtained from PBMCs. These receptors were taken from a woman in her twenties or thirties in good health and CMV-seronegative.

The chain carries TRBV25-1 and TRBJ1-4; D ambiguous. V gave up 3 bases and J gave up 0 bases, with 8 bases separating them. This CDR3 has 15 residues. Germline V lookup: CDR1 MGHDK, CDR2 SYGVNS. CDR3 nucleotide sequence: TGTGCCAGCAGTGACTGGCGGGCAACTAATGAAAAACTGTTTTTT. Translating it yields CASSDWRATNEKLFF.

J is TRBJ1-2 and V is TRBV2; tentatively, D is TRBD1 (5 bases). CDR1 is SNHLY and CDR2 is FYNNEI in the germline V gene. This CDR3 is built from 12 residues. V shed 2 bases and J shed 5 bases, with 6 bases lying between them. CDR3 amino acids: CASSERGYGYTF. The CDR3 DNA follows: TGTGCCAGCAGTGAACGGGGGTATGGCTACACCTTC.

The chain has TRBV30 and TRBJ1-1, with TRBD1 as a possible D gene (6 bases). The germline CDR1 and CDR2 sequences are GTSNPN and SVGIG (reference sequence). V lost 4 bases and J lost 2, with 11 bases in between. The CDR3 runs 13 residues. CDR3 DNA sequence: TGTGCCTGGACAGGGGACCTTAACACTGAAGCTTTCTTT. Translation gives CAWTGDLNTEAFF.

The rearrangement links TRBV25-1 to TRBJ1-1; D is possibly TRBD1 (5 bases). V was cut by 1 base and J by 3 bases, with 12 bases left in between. The germline V gene encodes CDR1 MGHDK and CDR2 SYGVNS. This CDR3 region has 15 residues. CDR3 region: CASSEWAGGDTEAFF. CDR3 nucleotide sequence: TGTGCCAGCAGTGAATGGGCGGGAGGGGACACTGAAGCTTTCTTT.

The chain is built from TRBV7-9 and TRBJ1-1; 8 bases agree with TRBD1. J gave up 1 base and V 5 bases, and 9 bases lay outside the gene matches. Germline lookup yields CDR1 SEHNR and CDR2 FQNEAQ (reference sequence). CDR3 length equals 16 residues. CDR3 in DNA: TGTGCCAGCAGCCCCCGGGACAGGCTTCAGAACACTGAAGCTTTCTTT. Translated, it gives CASSPRDRLQNTEAFF. The variable domain in full, with the rest retrieved from reference TRBV7-9 and TRBJ1-1, is DTGVSQNPRHKITKRGQNVTFRCDPISEHNRLYWYRQTLGQGPEFLTYFQNEAQLEKSRLLSDRFSAERPKGSFSTLEIQRTEQGDSAMYLCASSPRDRLQNTEAFFGQGTRLTVV.

The chain recombines TRBV18 with TRBJ2-7; D call uncertain. V lost 3 bases, J lost 6 bases, and 12 bases lay in between. The germline CDR1 and CDR2 sequences are KGHSH and LQKENI. The CDR3 loop spans 13 amino acids. The chain's CDR3 is CASSPTPPIEQYF. The CDR3 DNA reads as TGTGCCAGCTCACCGACTCCGCCAATCGAGCAGTACTTC.

The V and J genes are TRBV2 and TRBJ1-5, with D hard to call. V lost 8 bases and J lost 4, with 15 bases in between. The CDR3 sequence is 14 residues long. Germline CDR1 reads SNHLY; CDR2 reads FYNNEI. This CDR3 reads CASRGVEKNQPQHF. CDR3 coding DNA: TGTGCCAGCCGGGGTGTAGAAAAGAATCAGCCCCAGCATTTT.

V and J are TRBV21-1 and TRBJ2-2; the table calls TRBD2, which could not be checked here. TRBV21-1 is deemed a pseudogene. CDR3 length: 12 amino acids. CDR3 sequence reads: CASKLTPGELFF. The CDR3 DNA reads as TGTGCCAGTAAACTAACGCCCGGGGAGCTGTTTTTT.

The V call is TRBV6-1, the J call TRBJ2-3; possible D gene TRBD2, 6 bases. CDR3 length: 14 amino acids. The germline V and J ends were trimmed by 6 bases and 2 bases, with 12 bases remaining between them. CDR1 is MNHNS, CDR2 SASEGT, per germline. CDR3: CASRTGTFTDTQYF. CDR3 nucleotide sequence: TGTGCCAGCAGGACCGGGACTTTCACAGATACGCAGTATTTT.

The rearrangement links TRBV6-6 to TRBJ1-5; TRBD1 matches at 9 bases. J lost 6 bases, V lost 5 bases, and 8 bases had no gene match. Germline-derived CDR1 and CDR2 are MNHNY and SVGAGI (reference sequence). This CDR3 is built from 15 residues. The CDR3, as DNA: TGTGCCAGCAGTACCCGGACAGGGGAGACTCAGCCCCAGCATTTT. Translation: CASSTRTGETQPQHF.

This rearrangement joins TRBV30 to TRBJ2-6, with TRBD1 matching over 7 bases. V shed 3 bases, J shed 1 base, and the junction held 9 bases outside the gene matches. Germline V gives CDR1 GTSNPN, CDR2 SVGIG (reference sequence). The CDR3 extends over 17 amino acids. This CDR3 reads CAWRIGQVLSGANVLTF. CDR3 in DNA: TGTGCCTGGAGAATAGGACAGGTCCTTTCTGGGGCCAACGTCCTGACTTTC.

This clone was seen just once. The rearrangement joins TRBV19 to TRBJ2-7; unclear D gene. V was trimmed by 7 bases and J by 0 bases, leaving 7 bases between them. This CDR3 has 12 residues. The germline CDR1 and CDR2 sequences are LNHDA and SQIVND (reference sequence). The CDR3 sequence: CASKSPSYEQYF. The CDR3 bases are TGTGCCAGTAAAAGCCCCTCCTACGAGCAGTACTTC.

V gene TRBV7-8 combines with J gene TRBJ2-7; maybe TRBD1 (6 bases). V was cut by 0 bases and J by 1 base, with 16 bases left in between. The germline V gene encodes CDR1 SGHVS and CDR2 FQNEAQ. The CDR3 loop spans 17 amino acids. Here the CDR3 reads CASSLAQQGLLSYEQYF. The DNA of the CDR3 is TGTGCCAGCAGCTTAGCGCAACAGGGCCTATTATCCTACGAGCAGTACTTC.